Below, 30 T cell receptor beta chains from the same sample are listed, as sequenced in a study of graft-versus-host responses after intestinal transplantation. TCRdb's copy holds only in-frame clones and misses some; the assay was immunoSEQ multiplex PCR. Of around 110,000 clones in the sample, 75% to 95% are singletons; the top ten hold roughly 0.17%. The antigens of these receptors remain unknown. This specimen was unstimulated CD4+ T cells sorted from spleen or lymph node cells, taken before intestinal transplant. Receptors were obtained from a human donor who received an intestinal transplant.

CDR3 bases: TGTGCCAGCAGCCCAGCTTCGACTAGCTACAATGAGCAGTTCTTC. Translation: CASSPASTSYNEQFF. The genes are TRBV5-4 and TRBJ2-1, with TRBD2 as a possible D gene (6 bases). The CDR3 loop spans 15 amino acids. The V gene's germline CDR1 is SGHNT and CDR2 YYREEE (reference sequence). Trimming removed 4 bases from V and 3 bases from J, with 14 bases in between.

As concerns this clone: At one end, the junction sequence differs from germline, possibly due to a read error. The chain joins TRBV6-5 to TRBJ2-7; D is unclear. This CDR3 contains 16 residues. The germline gives CDR1 MNHEY, CDR2 SVGAGI. This CDR3 is CASSYSFRLSAYGQYF. In DNA, the CDR3 is TGTGCCAGCAGTTACTCGTTTAGACTGTCAGCTTACGGGCAGTACTTC.

The rearrangement links TRBV27 to TRBJ1-2, with D possibly TRBD1 on 6 matching bases. Germline V CDR1 and CDR2: MNHEY, SMNVEV (reference sequence). V lost 2 bases, J lost 2 bases, and 9 bases lay in between. This CDR3 spans 14 amino acids. The CDR3 bases are TGTGCCAGCAGTTTAAAGGACAGCAACTATGGCTACACCTTC. It translates to CASSLKDSNYGYTF.

The chain has TRBV2 and TRBJ2-1; TRBD1 aligns across 8 bases. The trim removed 6 bases at V and 0 bases at J, leaving 10 bases unmatched. Germline V gives CDR1 SNHLY, CDR2 FYNNEI. The CDR3 has 17 residues. CDR3 nucleotides: TGTGCCAGCAGAGCGACAGGGGTCGCTCGCTCCTACAATGAGCAGTTCTTC. Translated: CASRATGVARSYNEQFF.

The CDR3: CASSLYSGGYEQYF. The CDR3, as DNA: TGTGCCAGCAGCTTATATAGCGGGGGTTACGAGCAGTACTTC. The chain links TRBV7-6 to TRBJ2-7, with TRBD2 identical over 9 bases. The CDR3 consists of 14 residues. Germline V gives CDR1 SGHVS, CDR2 FNYEAQ. V lost 2 bases, J lost 4 bases, and 3 bases stayed unmatched.

The V call is TRBV9, the J call TRBJ2-7, with 8 bases identical to TRBD2. J lost 6 bases, V lost 0 bases, and 11 bases had no gene match. Per germline, CDR1 SGDLS and CDR2 YYNGEE. CDR3 length equals 16 residues. The CDR3: CASSVAGGGDAGEQYF. Written as DNA, the CDR3 is TGTGCCAGCAGCGTAGCGGGAGGGGGGGATGCAGGCGAGCAGTACTTC.

V gene TRBV5-4 combines with J gene TRBJ2-3; 7 bases map to TRBD1. There are 14 residues in the CDR3. Germline CDR1 is SGHNT and CDR2 is YYREEE (reference sequence). The V and J ends lost 0 bases and 5 bases, in that order; junction bases with no gene match: 3. The CDR3 protein is CASSLEGGGDTQYF. CDR3 DNA: TGTGCCAGCAGCTTGGAAGGGGGCGGAGATACGCAGTATTTT. Variable domain in full (rest from reference TRBV5-4 and TRBJ2-3): ETGVTQSPTHLIKTRGQQVTLRCSSQSGHNTVSWYQQALGQGPQFIFQYYREEENGRGNFPPRFSGLQFPNYSSELNVNALELDDSALYLCASSLEGGGDTQYFGPGTRLTVL.

The chain recombines TRBV5-8 with TRBJ2-7, with 9 positions matching TRBD1. Germline-derived CDR1 and CDR2 are SGHTS and YDEGEE. This CDR3 is built from 14 residues. J was trimmed by 3 bases and V by 5 bases; bases with no gene match: 6. DNA of the CDR3: TGTGCCAGCAGTGGACAGGGGAATTTCTACGAGCAGTACTTC. As protein: CASSGQGNFYEQYF.

This clone came up a few times. The chain has TRBV4-1 and TRBJ1-1; maybe TRBD1 (6 bases). Germline CDR1 MGHRA, CDR2 YSYEKL. CDR3 size: 13 residues. Trimming removed 4 bases from V and 9 bases from J, with 15 bases in between. The CDR3 DNA follows: TGCGCCAGCAGCCTAGCAGGGGCCGAAAAAGCTTTCTTT. Its protein product is CASSLAGAEKAFF.

V gene TRBV2 combines with J gene TRBJ2-5; TRBD1 matches at 12 bases. The DNA end is more similar to TRBJ2-7, so the J call may be wrong. The CDR3 consists of 19 residues. CDR1 SNHLY and CDR2 FYNNEI come from the germline V gene. The CDR3, as DNA: TGTGCCAGCAGGAGTGGGACAGGGGGCTCTAGCGGGAGCCCCTACGAGCAGTACTTC. Its translation is CASRSGTGGSSGSPYEQYF.

The chain joins TRBV5-1 to TRBJ2-3; D perhaps matches TRBD2 (6 bases). This CDR3 is built from 15 residues. Per germline, CDR1 SGHRS and CDR2 YFSETQ. The germline V and J ends were trimmed by 1 base and 5 bases, with 14 bases remaining between them. As DNA, the CDR3 is TGCGCCAGCAGCTTGAGCGGGCAAAGGGGAGATACGCAGTATTTT. This codes for CASSLSGQRGDTQYF.

The rearrangement links TRBV7-2 to TRBJ2-3; 7 nucleotides match TRBD2. The CDR3 is 13 amino acids. Germline assignment: CDR1 SGHTA and CDR2 FQGNSA. With V trimmed by 3 bases and J by 8 bases, 5 bases remained unmatched. The CDR3 nucleotides are TGTGCCAGCAGCTTGGGGTTAGCGGGTACGCAGTATTTT. Amino acids: CASSLGLAGTQYF.

The chain carries TRBV9 and TRBJ2-3; 9 bases are a match to TRBD2. The germline gives CDR1 SGDLS, CDR2 YYNGEE. This CDR3 is 15 amino acids long. The V gene end was trimmed by 4 bases and the J gene end by 1 base; junction bases not matched to a gene: 4. CDR3 amino acids: CASSPIAGGTDTQYF. CDR3 nucleotides: TGTGCCAGCAGCCCAATAGCGGGGGGCACAGATACGCAGTATTTT.

On this clone: Compared with germline, one end of the junction differs, possibly owing to a read error. The chain joins TRBV28 to TRBJ1-1, with TRBD1 matching over 8 bases. Germline V CDR1 and CDR2: MDHEN, SYDVKM. This CDR3 spans 13 amino acids. The CDR3 sequence is CASSRRGRTETFF. In nucleotides, the CDR3 is TGTGCCAGCAGTCGCAGGGGGCGCACTGAAACTTTCTTT.

The CDR3 protein is CASSQVGGTGELFF. CDR3 sequence (DNA): TGCGCCAGCAGCCAAGTCGGAGGGACCGGGGAGCTGTTTTTT. This chain connects TRBV4-3 to TRBJ2-2; D is perhaps TRBD2 (6 bases). The V end lost 1 base, the J end lost 5 bases, and 8 bases lay between the germline ends. The CDR3 has 14 residues. Per the germline V gene, CDR1 is LGHNA and CDR2 is YSLEER.

The rearrangement links TRBV4-1 to TRBJ2-5; 7 bases line up with TRBD1. The germline gives CDR1 MGHRA, CDR2 YSYEKL. The V and J ends lost 0 bases and 2 bases, in that order; junction bases with no gene match: 9. CDR3 length: 17 residues. The DNA of the CDR3 is TGCGCCAGCAGCCAAGATGCCCCCGGCAGGGGGCAAGAGACCCAGTACTTC. This codes for CASSQDAPGRGQETQYF.

The V gene is TRBV10-3, the J gene TRBJ2-5, with no clear D. CDR3 length equals 13 residues. V lost 0 bases and J 5 bases, leaving 7 bases between the germline ends. From germline, CDR1 is ENHRY and CDR2 SYGVKD. The CDR3 region is CAISESPPETQYF. The DNA for the CDR3 is TGTGCCATCAGTGAGTCTCCTCCGGAGACCCAGTACTTC.

V gene TRBV2 combines with J gene TRBJ1-1; 8 bases line up with TRBD1. Germline values: CDR1 SNHLY, CDR2 FYNNEI. Trimming at V came to 6 bases and at J to 0 bases, leaving 6 bases not matched to a gene. The CDR3 runs 15 residues. CDR3 amino acids: CASRRTGFMNTEAFF. For the CDR3, the DNA is TGTGCCAGCAGACGGACAGGGTTCATGAACACTGAAGCTTTCTTT. The variable domain in full, completed from reference TRBV2 and TRBJ1-1, reads EPEVTQTPSHQVTQMGQEVILRCVPISNHLYFYWYRQILGQKVEFLVSFYNNEISEKSEIFDDQFSVERPDGSNFTLKIRSTKLEDSAMYFCASRRTGFMNTEAFFGQGTRLTVV.

The V gene is TRBV5-4, the J gene TRBJ1-4; D gene ambiguous. V lost 2 bases to trimming and J lost 4 bases, with 6 bases between them. The CDR3 has 13 residues. Germline V gene lookup returns CDR1 SGHNT and CDR2 YYREEE (reference sequence). Written as DNA, the CDR3 is TGTGCCAGCAGCTTTAAGAGTAATGAAAAACTGTTTTTT. Protein sequence: CASSFKSNEKLFF.

The V call is TRBV5-1, the J call TRBJ2-5; D is possibly TRBD1 (6 bases). This CDR3 spans 12 amino acids. V was trimmed by 6 bases and J by 4 bases, leaving 10 bases between them. Germline V gene lookup returns CDR1 SGHRS and CDR2 YFSETQ. CDR3 in DNA: TGCGCCAGCAAGGGGGTGGGAGAGACCCAGTACTTC. Protein product: CASKGVGETQYF.

The chain employs TRBV6-5 and TRBJ2-1; TRBD2 agrees at 9 bases. In germline, CDR1 is MNHEY, CDR2 SVGAGI. V shed 4 bases and J 3 bases; nucleotides not matched to a gene: 4. The length of the CDR3 is 15 residues. CDR3 nucleotides: TGTGCCAGCAGTTTGCGGCGGGGGGGCTACAATGAGCAGTTCTTC. Amino acids: CASSLRRGGYNEQFF.

With respect to this clone: Distinct nucleotide sequences in the sample also encode this CDR3. The CDR3 DNA follows: TGTGCCATCAGTGGGACAGGGAACACTGAAGCTTTCTTT. Translating gives CAISGTGNTEAFF. This chain uses TRBV10-3 with TRBJ1-1; 7 nucleotides align to TRBD1. The CDR3 runs to 13 residues. CDR1 is ENHRY, CDR2 SYGVKD, per germline. V shed 4 bases and J 1 base; nucleotides not matched to a gene: 0.

V is TRBV29-1 and J is TRBJ2-7; weak D call: TRBD1 (6 bases). CDR1 and CDR2 (germline): SQVTM, ANQGSEA. V was cut by 4 bases and J by 6 bases, with 16 bases left in between. The CDR3 sequence is 13 residues long. The CDR3, as DNA: TGCAGCGTTGTGGAACAGGGCGATCTCGAGCAGTACTTC. It is translated as CSVVEQGDLEQYF.

This sequence joins TRBV19 and TRBJ1-5; D remains unclear. CDR1 is LNHDA and CDR2 is SQIVND in the germline V gene (reference sequence). Trimming left V 2 bases short and J 9 bases short, with 14 bases between. The CDR3 runs 14 residues. The CDR3 nucleotides read TGTGCCAGTAGTATAACCGTCGGTCCTGGGCCCCAGCATTTT. Amino acids: CASSITVGPGPQHF.

In the case of this clone: The same CDR3 is also encoded by other DNA sequences in this sample. V is TRBV7-6 and J is TRBJ2-5; D is unresolved. This CDR3 is 12 amino acids long. Trimming took 5 bases from V and 2 from J, leaving 6 bases between them. Germline CDR1 is SGHVS and CDR2 is FNYEAQ. The DNA of the CDR3 is TGTGCCAGCAGCCCTAGGCAAGAGACCCAGTACTTC. Its translation: CASSPRQETQYF.

The V and J genes are TRBV7-6 and TRBJ2-7, with 11 positions matching TRBD2. Germline V gene lookup returns CDR1 SGHVS and CDR2 FNYEAQ. The CDR3 has 14 residues. Trimming removed 5 bases from V and 6 bases from J; junction bases left unmatched: 6. The CDR3 DNA is TGTGCCAGCAGCCTCACTAGCGGGAGTGCCGAGCAGTACTTC. Translated, it gives CASSLTSGSAEQYF.

The chain is built from TRBV18 and TRBJ2-5; D possibly corresponds to TRBD1 (6 bases). CDR1 and CDR2 (germline): KGHSH, LQKENI. V was trimmed by 3 bases and J by 3 bases, leaving 11 bases between them. CDR3 size: 14 residues. Written as DNA, the CDR3 is TGTGCCAGCTCACCCTCCGGGACAAAAGAGACCCAGTACTTC. The encoded protein is CASSPSGTKETQYF. Using reference TRBV18 and TRBJ2-5 for the parts outside the CDR3, the full variable domain is NAGVMQNPRHLVRRRGQEARLRCSPMKGHSHVYWYRQLPEEGLKFMVYLQKENIIDESGMPKERFSAEFPKEGPSILRIQQVVRGDSAAYFCASSPSGTKETQYFGPGTRLLVL.

This chain connects TRBV6-1 to TRBJ1-1; tentative D call: TRBD1 (6 bases). The CDR3 consists of 15 residues. The V end was cut by 6 bases, the J end by 5 bases, with 19 bases between. Germline CDR1 is MNHNS and CDR2 is SASEGT. The CDR3, as DNA: TGTGCCAGCAGCGTCAGAGAGGGGGTAAGAACTGAAGCTTTCTTT. It is translated as CASSVREGVRTEAFF.

This clone was recorded only once. V usage is TRBV19 and J usage is TRBJ1-2, with D maybe TRBD1 (5 bases). The CDR3 is 12 residues long. Germline-derived CDR1 and CDR2 are LNHDA and SQIVND (reference sequence). V was cut by 10 bases and J by 5 bases, with 14 bases left in between. CDR3 protein: CATQGSRYGYTF. In nucleotides, the CDR3 is TGTGCCACCCAGGGTTCGCGGTATGGCTACACCTTC.

The J gene is TRBJ1-5, the V gene TRBV6-1; D might be TRBD1 (5 bases). This CDR3 comprises 14 residues. Trimming cost V 7 bases and J 7 bases, with 17 bases left between them. Germline V gives CDR1 MNHNS, CDR2 SASEGT. The CDR3 region has the DNA TGTGCCAGCATACAGGACCCACCGGGCCAGCCCCAGCATTTT. Translated, it gives CASIQDPPGQPQHF.